The next 20 T cell receptor beta chains were all read from a single sample in a study of persistence of HIV-infected CD4 T cells. This was the immunoSEQ version 4 assay in survey mode. TCRdb keeps only in-frame clones here, not all; method: immunoSEQ multiplex PCR. The sample has over 30,000 clones, around 76% seen once. Lysates of CMV-infected fibroblasts at approximately 9.4 ug/mL stimulated these cells. Sorted nonresponding memory CD4+ T cells were CD40L-negative, CD69-negative, CD45RO-high. Antigens for these TCRs are unknown. This sample comprised CD4+ T cells sorted from PBMCs after approximately 19-hour stimulation, obtained from a patient who received antiretroviral therapy. The receptors come from an adult woman with HIV who was CMV-seropositive.

The chain couples TRBV18 to TRBJ2-3; D is possibly TRBD1 (5 bases). V lost 3 bases to trimming and J lost 15 bases, with 22 bases between them. Germline V gives CDR1 KGHSH, CDR2 LQKENI. CDR3 length equals 14 residues. The CDR3 is CASSPGLSVVSPYF. The CDR3 DNA follows: TGTGCCAGCTCACCGGGGCTGTCAGTGGTCTCACCTTATTTT.

The J gene is TRBJ1-2, the V gene TRBV25-1; 10 nucleotides line up with TRBD1. CDR1 is MGHDK and CDR2 is SYGVNS in the germline V gene. This CDR3 is 14 amino acids long. J lost 7 bases, V lost 2 bases, and 4 bases had no gene match. CDR3 in amino acids: CASSERQGAGGYTF. The CDR3 region has the DNA TGTGCCAGCAGTGAAAGACAGGGGGCCGGTGGCTACACCTTC.

V is TRBV4-1 and J is TRBJ1-2, with 7 bases fitting TRBD1. The V segment lost 4 bases and the J segment 2 bases; nucleotides outside the gene matches: 10. Per the germline V gene, CDR1 is MGHRA and CDR2 is YSYEKL. This CDR3 region has 16 residues. The CDR3 region is CASSPPQGTVNYGYTF. Written as DNA, the CDR3 is TGCGCCAGCAGCCCCCCACAGGGGACAGTGAACTATGGCTACACCTTC.

V usage is TRBV29-1 and J usage is TRBJ2-3, with D possibly called TRBD1 or TRBD2 (6 bases each). Germline values: CDR1 SQVTM, CDR2 ANQGSEA. The ends were cut back, 7 bases at V and 2 bases at J, with 7 bases in the middle. The CDR3 contains 11 residues. CDR3 nucleotides: TGCAGCGGGGGGGCCACAGATACGCAGTATTTT. Its protein is CSGGATDTQYF.

V is TRBV5-1 and J is TRBJ1-1, with TRBD1 matching 11 bases. The V gene end was trimmed by 4 bases and the J gene end by 7 bases; junction bases not matched to a gene: 12. The CDR3 runs to 16 residues. Germline CDR1 and CDR2: SGHRS and YFSETQ. Written as DNA, the CDR3 is TGCGCCAGCAGCATCGGACAGGGGGCGTTTCGAGTTGAAGCTTTCTTT. Protein: CASSIGQGAFRVEAFF.

This chain joins TRBV5-1 and TRBJ2-1; 11 bases are shared with TRBD1. Per the germline V gene, CDR1 is SGHRS and CDR2 is YFSETQ. CDR3 length equals 17 residues. V was pared by 4 bases and J by 4 bases, with 10 bases of the junction left unmatched. CDR3 nucleotides: TGCGCCAGCAGCAACCAGCCGGGACAGGGGGTTTACAATGAGCAGTTCTTC. Translation: CASSNQPGQGVYNEQFF.

This clone was detected only once. This chain connects TRBV6-6 to TRBJ1-2; possible D gene TRBD1, 6 bases. Germline loops: CDR1 MNHNY, CDR2 SVGAGI (reference sequence). The CDR3 runs 15 residues. V lost 6 bases and J lost 4, with 18 bases in between. CDR3 sequence: CASRHAQGSSYGYTF. In DNA form, the CDR3 reads TGTGCCAGCAGGCACGCACAGGGCTCCAGCTATGGCTACACCTTC.

The DNA for the CDR3 is TGTGCCAGCAGTTCATTAGCGGGAGGCTACAATGAGCAGTTCTTC. Residues: CASSSLAGGYNEQFF. The chain has TRBV6-5 and TRBJ2-1; 10 bases match TRBD2. Trimming removed 4 bases from V and 3 bases from J; junction bases left unmatched: 3. This CDR3 spans 15 amino acids. Germline assignment: CDR1 MNHEY and CDR2 SVGAGI.

The chain links TRBV6-1 to TRBJ2-2; D is unresolved. The CDR3 runs 13 residues. Germline V gene lookup returns CDR1 MNHNS and CDR2 SASEGT. V gave up 1 base and J gave up 4 bases, with 4 bases separating them. The CDR3 region is CASSEGVTGELFF. The DNA of the CDR3 is TGTGCCAGCAGTGAAGGGGTCACCGGGGAGCTGTTTTTT.

This chain uses TRBV7-2 with TRBJ2-6, with a possible D match to TRBD2 (7 bases). V was clipped by 4 bases and J by 4 bases, with 14 bases between them. The CDR3 sequence is 16 residues long. Germline V CDR1 and CDR2: SGHTA, FQGNSA. The CDR3 reads CASSSLGGGGANVLTF. The DNA of the CDR3 is TGTGCCAGCAGCTCCTTAGGGGGGGGAGGGGCCAACGTCCTGACTTTC.

The V call is TRBV5-1, the J call TRBJ1-1; D not certain. V lost 4 bases, J lost 0 bases, and 10 bases lay in between. Germline values: CDR1 SGHRS, CDR2 YFSETQ. This CDR3 has 14 residues. In DNA form, the CDR3 reads TGCGCCAGCAGCCCAAGCCTGATGAACACTGAAGCTTTCTTT. Translated, it gives CASSPSLMNTEAFF.

The rearrangement joins TRBV4-1 to TRBJ2-3, with TRBD2 identical over 11 bases. The V and J ends lost 4 bases and 8 bases, in that order; junction bases with no gene match: 11. The length of the CDR3 is 16 residues. Germline V gene sequence: CDR1 MGHRA, CDR2 YSYEKL. The CDR3 reads CASSRTLAGGQGTQYF. The CDR3, as DNA: TGCGCCAGCAGCCGGACGCTAGCGGGGGGCCAGGGTACGCAGTATTTT.

The chain has TRBV7-6 and TRBJ2-7; 7 bases match TRBD1. The CDR3 is 14 residues long. V gave up 4 bases and J gave up 2 bases; unmatched junction bases: 5. Per germline, CDR1 SGHVS and CDR2 FNYEAQ. CDR3 nucleotide sequence: TGTGCCAGCAGCTCCTCCACAGGGGCCTACGAGCAGTACTTC. It specifies CASSSSTGAYEQYF.

The chain joins TRBV27 to TRBJ1-5; 8 bases map to TRBD1. Trimming cost V 6 bases and J 6 bases; bases outside gene matches: 7. This CDR3 contains 14 residues. CDR1 and CDR2 from the germline V gene are MNHEY and SMNVEV (reference sequence). The CDR3 nucleotides read TGTGCCAGCAGGTCGGACAGGGCTAGTCAGCCCCAGCATTTT. This gives the protein CASRSDRASQPQHF.

The rearrangement joins TRBV28 to TRBJ1-5, with D tentatively TRBD1 (6 bases). Trimming took off 5 bases at V and 2 bases at J, with 16 bases between the two ends. The CDR3 runs 16 residues. CDR1 and CDR2 (germline): MDHEN, SYDVKM. CDR3 in DNA: TGTGCCAGCAGTCTCATACAGGGTTCGCGCAATCAGCCCCAGCATTTT. This translates into CASSLIQGSRNQPQHF.

Comments on this clone: Within the sample, other DNA sequences also encode this same CDR3. The V gene is TRBV2, the J gene TRBJ1-5, with 8 bases identical to TRBD1. Germline loops: CDR1 SNHLY, CDR2 FYNNEI. V lost 6 bases, J lost 5 bases, and 3 bases stayed unmatched. CDR3 size: 13 residues. The CDR3 is CASSLDRDQPQHF. The CDR3 DNA reads TGTGCCAGCAGCTTGGACAGGGATCAGCCCCAGCATTTT.

This clone was found a few times. The gene calls are TRBV7-9 and TRBJ1-1; no clear D. Germline V gene data show CDR1 as SEHNR and CDR2 as FQNEAQ (reference sequence). The CDR3 is 14 residues long. Trimming removed 6 bases at V and 0 bases at J, with 11 bases between. Written as DNA, the CDR3 is TGTGCCAGCAGTTTGACGCACATGAACACTGAAGCTTTCTTT. Translating gives CASSLTHMNTEAFF.

This chain connects TRBV5-6 to TRBJ1-1, with D uncertain. The CDR3 is 15 amino acids. Per the germline V gene, CDR1 is SGHDT and CDR2 is YYEEEE. V lost 1 base to trimming and J lost 0 bases, with 10 bases between them. The CDR3 coding sequence is TGTGCCAGCAGCTTGCGCAGAACCCTGAACACTGAAGCTTTCTTT. It codes for CASSLRRTLNTEAFF.

The chain has TRBV27 and TRBJ1-2, with D maybe TRBD1 (5 bases). Between the trimmed V and J ends, which lost 3 bases and 7 bases, there was a span of 15 bases. The CDR3 consists of 14 residues. The germline CDR1 and CDR2 sequences are MNHEY and SMNVEV (reference sequence). CDR3 nucleotide sequence: TGTGCCAGCAGTTTGGGAGACAGTAGAGGTGGCTACACCTTC. Its protein product is CASSLGDSRGGYTF.

This chain joins TRBV12-3 or TRBV12-4 and TRBJ2-7; D is undetermined. There are 11 residues in the CDR3. V was pared by 4 bases and J by 3 bases, with 4 bases between. CDR3 loop: CASSSYYEQYF. As DNA, the CDR3 is TGTGCCAGCAGTTCTTACTACGAGCAGTACTTC.